This T cell receptor beta chain was found in a study of blood T cells in healthy people across ages. Primed by a sample-barcoded 5' primer and a J-beta primer mix, a second PCR proceeded for 7 to 11 cycles. In TCRdb, the 5' RACE reads were re-called with MiXCR into one record per CDR3 protein. This sample has approximately 730,000 distinct CDR3 sequences; about 55% occur once, and the top ten carry roughly 40%. This clonotype came up a few times. This TCR came from a man older than 75 in good health. Source material: blood.

The CDR3 region has the DNA TGTGCCAGCAGCCGTTGGGGACAGTCGTACGAGCAGTACTTC. Translation: CASSRWGQSYEQYF. The chain employs TRBV11-1 and TRBJ2-7; 7 bases line up with TRBD1. The CDR3 length is 14 residues. Germline CDR1 reads SGHAT; CDR2 reads FQDESV (reference sequence). V dropped 5 bases and J dropped 4; count of bases not matched to a gene: 8.